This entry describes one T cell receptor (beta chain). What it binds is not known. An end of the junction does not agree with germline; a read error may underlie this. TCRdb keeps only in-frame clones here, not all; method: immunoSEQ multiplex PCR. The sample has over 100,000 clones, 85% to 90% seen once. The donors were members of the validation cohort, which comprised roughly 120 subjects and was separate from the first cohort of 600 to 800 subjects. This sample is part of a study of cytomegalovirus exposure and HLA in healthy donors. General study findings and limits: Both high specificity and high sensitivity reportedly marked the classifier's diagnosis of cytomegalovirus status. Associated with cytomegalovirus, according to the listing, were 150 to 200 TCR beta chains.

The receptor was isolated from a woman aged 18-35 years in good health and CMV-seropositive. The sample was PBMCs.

CDR3: CASSPVSGGRQPQHF. CDR3 in DNA: TGTGCTAGCAGCCCCGTTTCGGGGGGTCGACAGCCCCAGCATTTT. The gene calls are TRBV7-7 and TRBJ1-5; the D gene is possibly TRBD1 (5 bases). Germline loops: CDR1 SSHAT, CDR2 FNYEAQ (reference sequence). The CDR3 contains 15 residues.